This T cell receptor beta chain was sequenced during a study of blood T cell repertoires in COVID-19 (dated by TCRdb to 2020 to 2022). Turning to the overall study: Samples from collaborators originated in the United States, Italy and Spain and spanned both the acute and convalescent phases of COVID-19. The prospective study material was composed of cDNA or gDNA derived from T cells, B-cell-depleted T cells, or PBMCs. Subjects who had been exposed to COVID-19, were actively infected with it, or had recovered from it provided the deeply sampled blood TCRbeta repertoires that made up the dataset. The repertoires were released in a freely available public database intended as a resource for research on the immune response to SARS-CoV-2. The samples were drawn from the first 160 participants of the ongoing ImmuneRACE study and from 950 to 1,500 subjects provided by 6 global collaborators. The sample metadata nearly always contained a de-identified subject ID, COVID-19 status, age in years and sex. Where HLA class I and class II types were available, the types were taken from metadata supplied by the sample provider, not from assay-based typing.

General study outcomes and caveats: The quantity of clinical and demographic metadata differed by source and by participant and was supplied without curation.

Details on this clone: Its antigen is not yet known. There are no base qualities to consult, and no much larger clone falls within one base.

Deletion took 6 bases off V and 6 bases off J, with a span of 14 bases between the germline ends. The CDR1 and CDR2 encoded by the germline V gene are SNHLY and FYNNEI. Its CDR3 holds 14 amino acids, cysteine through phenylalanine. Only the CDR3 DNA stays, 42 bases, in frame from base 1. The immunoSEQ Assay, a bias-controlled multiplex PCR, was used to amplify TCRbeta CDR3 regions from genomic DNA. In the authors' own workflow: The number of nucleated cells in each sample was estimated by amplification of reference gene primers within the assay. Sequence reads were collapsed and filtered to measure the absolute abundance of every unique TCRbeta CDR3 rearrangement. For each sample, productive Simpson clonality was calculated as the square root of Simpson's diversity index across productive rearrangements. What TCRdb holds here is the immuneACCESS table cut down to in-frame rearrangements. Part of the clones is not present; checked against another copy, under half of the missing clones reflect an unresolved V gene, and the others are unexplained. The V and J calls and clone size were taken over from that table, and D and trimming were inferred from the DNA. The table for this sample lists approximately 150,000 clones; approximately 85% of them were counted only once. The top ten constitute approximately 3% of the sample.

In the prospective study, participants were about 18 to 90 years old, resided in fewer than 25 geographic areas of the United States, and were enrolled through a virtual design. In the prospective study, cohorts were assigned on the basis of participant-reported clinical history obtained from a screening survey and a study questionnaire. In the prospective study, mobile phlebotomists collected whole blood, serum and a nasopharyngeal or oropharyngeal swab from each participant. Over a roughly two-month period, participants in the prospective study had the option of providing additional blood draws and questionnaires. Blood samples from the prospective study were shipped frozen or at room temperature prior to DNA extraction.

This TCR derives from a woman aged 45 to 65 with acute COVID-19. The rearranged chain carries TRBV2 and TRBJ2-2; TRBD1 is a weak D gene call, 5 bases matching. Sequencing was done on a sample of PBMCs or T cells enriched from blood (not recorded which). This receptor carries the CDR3 CASRGPSTAGELFF. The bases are TGTGCCAGCAGGGGGCCCTCTACCGCCGGGGAGCTGTTTTTT.